This record looks at one T cell receptor (beta chain) sequence and its context. The data belong to a study of shared clonotypes between healthy human individuals. Produced via immunoSEQ multiplex PCR; TCRdb's table is partial and in-frame only. The sample includes 2.3 million or so clones, 85% to 95% seen only once; the top ten take about 0.39%. Donors, healthy HIV-negative adults, lacked recent acute infections or vaccinations. The receptor comes from a man younger than 35 in good health. Some clones in this sample may be carry-over from other donors' samples. The sample consisted of naive CD4+ T cells from PBMCs. Noted subset: CD45RA+ positively selected.

CDR3 protein: CASSLGMSSGTNEQFF. CDR3 nucleotide sequence: TGTGCCAGCAGCTTAGGTATGTCTAGCGGGACAAATGAGCAGTTCTTC. The chain uses TRBV7-2 and TRBJ2-1; 9 bases map to TRBD2. The CDR3 sequence is 16 residues long. The trim removed 1 base at V and 7 bases at J, leaving 8 bases unmatched. Per germline, CDR1 SGHTA and CDR2 FQGNSA.